Listed here is a single T cell receptor beta chain. Naive CD8 cells were CD45RO-negative, positively selected for CCR7, excluding terminally differentiated effector memory CD45RA+ cells. The CDR3 has 16 residues. The V gene's germline CDR1 is KGHSH and CDR2 LQKENI. The V gene lost 2 bases and the J gene lost 4 bases, with 15 bases spanning the gap. This record belongs to a study of shared clonotypes between healthy human individuals. Study in general: Researchers assigned three CD4 naive, three CD4 memory, two CD8 naive and one CD8 memory plate to each donor.

Only in-frame clones appear in the TCRdb table, and some are missing; sequencing was by immunoSEQ multiplex PCR. The data contain around 2.1 million clones, 93% of them singletons. Sample: naive CD8+ T cells from PBMCs. V usage is TRBV18 and J usage is TRBJ2-1; no firm D call. The source is a man aged 18 to 35 in good health. Some clones in this sample may be carry-over from other donors' samples. The CDR3 DNA follows: TGTGCCAGCTCACCAAATCCTTTAGACTTGTACAATGAGCAGTTCTTC. Its protein is CASSPNPLDLYNEQFF.